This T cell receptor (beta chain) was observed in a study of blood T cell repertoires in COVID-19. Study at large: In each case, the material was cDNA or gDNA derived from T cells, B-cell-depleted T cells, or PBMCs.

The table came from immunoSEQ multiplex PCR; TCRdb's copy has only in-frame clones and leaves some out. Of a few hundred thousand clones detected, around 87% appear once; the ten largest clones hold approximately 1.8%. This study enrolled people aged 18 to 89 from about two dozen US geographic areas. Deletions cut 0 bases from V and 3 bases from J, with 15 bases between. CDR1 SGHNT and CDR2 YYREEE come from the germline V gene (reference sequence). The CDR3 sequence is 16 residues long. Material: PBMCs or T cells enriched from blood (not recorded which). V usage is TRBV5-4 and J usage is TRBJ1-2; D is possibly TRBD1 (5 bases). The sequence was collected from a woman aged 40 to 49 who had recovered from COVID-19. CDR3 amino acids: CASSLAKQGGDYGYTF. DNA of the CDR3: TGTGCCAGCAGCTTGGCAAAGCAGGGTGGGGACTATGGCTACACCTTC.